Shown below are 12 T cell receptor beta chains from a single sample sequenced in a study of blood T cell repertoires in COVID-19. Assay used: immunoSEQ multiplex PCR; TCRdb lists only in-frame clones, some missing. This sample has fewer than 250,000 clones; 92% occur once, and the top ten carry 0.7% to 0.85%. Sequences were obtained from peripheral blood. The receptors originated from a man aged 60 to 69 with COVID-19, enrolled during active disease.

V gene TRBV3-1 (or the pseudogene TRBV3-2) combines with J gene TRBJ1-3; unclear D gene. CDR3 length: 13 amino acids. Trimming left V 0 bases short and J 7 bases short, with 7 bases between. Germline CDR1 and CDR2: LGHDT and YNNKEL (reference sequence). The CDR3 loop is CASSQEEANTIYF. The CDR3 bases are TGTGCCAGCAGCCAAGAGGAAGCGAACACCATATATTTT.

The rearrangement joins TRBV9 to TRBJ1-1; 9 bases line up with TRBD1. The CDR3 is 17 amino acids. Germline trimming cut 0 bases from V and 0 bases from J; bases unmatched to any gene: 6. Per germline, CDR1 SGDLS and CDR2 YYNGEE. CDR3 sequence (DNA): TGTGCCAGCAGCGTAGATGCGGACAGGGGCGTGAACACTGAAGCTTTCTTT. It is translated as CASSVDADRGVNTEAFF. Using reference TRBV9 and TRBJ1-1 for the parts outside the CDR3, the full variable domain is DSGVTQTPKHLITATGQRVTLRCSPRSGDLSVYWYQQSLDQGLQFLIQYYNGEERAKGNILERFSAQQFPDLHSELNLSSLELGDSALYFCASSVDADRGVNTEAFFGQGTRLTVV.

The rearrangement links TRBV3-1 (or the pseudogene TRBV3-2) to TRBJ1-2, with 7 bases fitting TRBD1. Germline V lookup: CDR1 LGHDT, CDR2 YNNKEL (reference sequence). The CDR3 is made up of 14 amino acids. The V and J ends lost 3 bases and 8 bases, in that order; junction bases with no gene match: 9. CDR3: CASSQGEGAWGYTF. Written as DNA, the CDR3 is TGTGCCAGCAGCCAGGGAGAGGGGGCATGGGGCTACACCTTC.

The rearrangement links TRBV7-2 to TRBJ2-1; 8 positions agree with TRBD2. Losses at the gene ends were 4 bases for V and 8 bases for J; bases not matched to a gene: 13. CDR1 SGHTA and CDR2 FQGNSA come from the germline V gene. This CDR3 has 16 residues. As DNA, the CDR3 is TGTGCCAGCAGCTCCTCGGGGTTAGCGGGACTAGATGAGCAGTTCTTC. Translation gives CASSSSGLAGLDEQFF.

J is TRBJ2-7 and V is TRBV5-6, with 13 nucleotides matching TRBD2. Germline trimming cut 4 bases from V and 2 bases from J; bases unmatched to any gene: 6. In germline, CDR1 is SGHDT, CDR2 YYEEEE. The CDR3 consists of 16 residues. CDR3 coding DNA: TGTGCCAGCAGCCTGGGGACTAGCGGGATTCCCTACGAGCAGTACTTC. Its protein product is CASSLGTSGIPYEQYF.

The gene calls are TRBV3-1 (or the pseudogene TRBV3-2) and TRBJ1-1; TRBD1 is a possible D gene (6 bases). Trimming left V 6 bases short and J 0 bases short, with 11 bases between. The CDR3 sequence is 14 residues long. Germline CDR1 and CDR2: LGHDT and YNNKEL (reference sequence). The CDR3 loop is CASRPGQMNTEAFF. The CDR3 nucleotides read TGTGCCAGCAGACCTGGACAGATGAACACTGAAGCTTTCTTT.

The rearrangement links TRBV5-4 to TRBJ1-2; 11 positions match TRBD1. The ends lost 4 bases at V and 2 bases at J; junction bases unmatched: 4. CDR3 length: 15 amino acids. In germline, CDR1 is SGHNT, CDR2 YYREEE (reference sequence). CDR3 DNA: TGTGCCAGCAGCCCTAGGGACAGGGGGAACTATGGCTACACCTTC. This translates into CASSPRDRGNYGYTF. Together with reference TRBV5-4 and TRBJ1-2, the CDR3 gives the full variable domain: ETGVTQSPTHLIKTRGQQVTLRCSSQSGHNTVSWYQQALGQGPQFIFQYYREEENGRGNFPPRFSGLQFPNYSSELNVNALELDDSALYLCASSPRDRGNYGYTFGSGTRLTVV.

The chain joins TRBV12-3 or TRBV12-4 to TRBJ1-5, with a weak D call TRBD1 (5 bases). The V end lost 5 bases, the J end lost 11 bases, and 13 bases lay between the germline ends. CDR3 length: 12 residues. The CDR3 DNA is TGTGCCAGCAGTCGGGGGGATCCGGCCCAGCATTTT. Translated: CASSRGDPAQHF.

The genes are TRBV10-3 and TRBJ1-4; 7 positions match TRBD1. This CDR3 contains 15 residues. Losses at the gene ends were 0 bases for V and 3 bases for J; bases not matched to a gene: 1. CDR1 is ENHRY, CDR2 SYGVKD, per germline. CDR3: CAISESGGSNEKLFF. The CDR3 nucleotides are TGTGCCATCAGTGAGTCAGGGGGCTCTAATGAAAAACTGTTTTTT.

Note on this clone: At one of its ends the junction is not consistent with the germline gene, which may arise from a read error. This sequence joins TRBV6-4 and TRBJ1-4, with D unresolved. The CDR3 contains 11 residues. Germline CDR1 and CDR2: MRHNA and SNTAGT. The CDR3 DNA sequence: TGTGCCAGCAGTTCTAAGGAAAAACTGTTTTTT. This translates into CASSSKEKLFF.

The chain has TRBV19 and TRBJ1-3, with D possibly TRBD1 on 5 matching bases. V shed 4 bases and J shed 0 bases, with 10 bases lying between them. The CDR3 is made up of 15 amino acids. Per germline, CDR1 LNHDA and CDR2 SQIVND (reference sequence). CDR3 protein: CASSTGGHSGNTIYF. Written as DNA, the CDR3 is TGTGCCAGTAGTACCGGCGGACACTCTGGAAACACCATATATTTT.

The J gene is TRBJ2-2, the V gene TRBV11-3; D remains ambiguous. The V and J ends lost 5 bases and 6 bases respectively, with 10 bases between them. The CDR3 runs to 13 residues. Germline loops: CDR1 SGHNT, CDR2 YENEEA. The CDR3 bases are TGTGCCAGCAGCCTTACGGTGCCCGGGGAGCTGTTTTTT. Translation: CASSLTVPGELFF.